The entry below gives a single TCR beta chain sequence along with its context. Its specificity is not known. The data are from a study of T cell repertoires in cytomegalovirus infection. Study-level background: HLA-C-restricted CMV epitopes, recently identified, and well-studied HLA-B-restricted ones were used by the study. It was the public TCR beta signatures that indicated both CMV infection and matching HLA type.

In TCRdb, the reads were re-called with MiXCR into one record per CDR3 protein. The sample yields 150,000 or so distinct CDR3 sequences, about 20% seen once. In germline, CDR1 is MGHRA, CDR2 YSYEKL. V lost 4 bases, J lost 1 base, and 7 bases lay in between. There are 13 residues in the CDR3. Findings and caveats of the study: CMV-specific HLA-C-restricted TCR beta clonotypes dominated the ex vivo response. Public TCR beta family frequency separated CMV-and-HLA carriers, including in an independent cohort.

The chain combines TRBV4-1 with TRBJ1-1; D is uncertain. This TCR was sampled from a human donor in good health (CMV status not recorded). Some clones in this sample may be carry-over from other donors' samples. Material: CD8+ T cells from cultured PBMCs, obtained from culture after CMV antigen stimulation. The CDR3 protein is CASSRGTNTEAFF. CDR3 coding DNA: TGCGCCAGCAGCCGAGGCACGAACACTGAAGCTTTCTTT.